This entry describes one T cell receptor (beta chain). This clonotype was found many times. Its antigen has not been determined. No much larger clone exists at a distance of one base, and base qualities are not known. For unsorted PBMC libraries, 2 million PBMCs were used after storage in RNAlater at -80 degrees C until RNA extraction. Multiple sclerosis patients were enrolled in a US clinical protocol evaluating disease progression by magnetic resonance imaging. Peripheral blood was subjected to Ficoll-Hypaque density gradient centrifugation to isolate PBMCs, which were then cryopreserved in liquid nitrogen. The data were taken from a study of neurological immune-mediated disorders (dated by TCRdb to between 2018 and 2021). As for the study more broadly: Of the roughly 35 multiple sclerosis patients, 31 had relapsing-remitting MS and 3 had secondary progressive MS. The cohort comprised 68 subjects: 15 or so HAM/TSP patients, 35 or so multiple sclerosis patients and around 20 healthy controls. Alongside PBMC samples, the set of about 100 TCR-beta libraries contained longitudinal samples, technical triplicates, and paired CD4+ and CD8+ T-cell subsets that had been sorted. Peripheral blood TCR-beta repertoires from HTLV-I-associated myelopathy (HAM/TSP) patients, multiple sclerosis patients and healthy controls were compared by UMI-based sequencing. Points the paper makes about the study in general: No clinical or MRI features were associated with the MS cluster, and the authors said that larger cohorts are needed. Across subjects, expanded clones never shared an identical CDR3 amino acid sequence, which suggests that the TCR-beta repertoires in every group were private. TCR clonal expansion was greatest in HAM/TSP patients and smallest in MS patients, who ranked below even healthy controls. Phylogenetic analysis grouped repertoires from 18 of 34 MS patients into a cluster of related CDR3 sequences, suggesting a possible repertoire-level signature.

To synthesize cDNA, template-switch 5'RACE was performed with a primer carrying a 10-nucleotide random unique molecular identifier so that each TCR transcript was tagged. Over 180 million TCR-beta sequences, covering 15-18 subjects, were produced in each sequencing run. The RNeasy kit was used for extraction of total RNA. The KAPA Real-time Library Amplification kit was used to amplify TCR-beta VDJ regions with primers for the TCR constant region and the 5'RACE anchor. A first PCR added sample indexes and Illumina adaptors, after which a second PCR increased the library yield. After Ampure bead purification, the roughly 650 bp TCR product was size-selected on a 2% E-gel SizeSelection system. Before pooling, library quality was checked on a Bioanalyzer, concentration was measured with Qubit, and libraries were quantified with the Kapa Library Quantification kit. An Illumina HiSeq 2500 sequenced the libraries paired-end 2 x 150 bp. To increase sequence diversity, about 25-30% phiX was spiked into each library pool. As for the original processing: Quality-filtered reads were processed with the UMI-based MiGEC pipeline, and over 80% of raw TCR sequences were removed by the MiGEC pipeline during error correction. VDJ genes were aligned to IMGT germline references, and clonotypes were defined by unique CDR3 amino acid sequence plus V-J genes. VDJtools evaluated clonal expansion, Shannon diversity and CDR3 relatedness (CalcPairwiseDistances, ClusterSamples); CLCbio workbench built phylogenetic trees. Expanded clones were defined as having at least 8 unique UMIs, based on coefficient-of-variation modelling across technical triplicates. TCRdb's own reprocessing of the public reads used fastp at Q25 and MiXCR and kept productive beta chains. CDR3 protein duplicates are merged, each entry listing the most common genes and DNA. The V and J calls were not made by the authors but by TCRdb's processing. The sample data list about 58,000 distinct CDR3 sequences, and approximately 3.8% of these were observed just once. 1.5% to 2% of the sample belongs to the ten largest clones.

Inclusive of the bounding cysteine and phenylalanine, the CDR3 is 13 residues long. Only the CDR3 region is kept as DNA, spanning 39 bases read in frame from base 1. V is clipped by 6 bases and J by 5 bases, and the sequence between their germline boundaries is 13 bases long. The germline V gene (reference sequence) supplies CDR1 SEHNR and CDR2 FQNEAQ. The sequence links TRBV7-9 to TRBJ1-1; a weak D assignment points to TRBD1 (5 bases agree). The receptor was isolated from a man aged 25 to 45 with multiple sclerosis. The source material was PBMCs. CDR3 region: CASSGAGRTEAFF. At the DNA level, the sequence is TGTGCCAGCAGTGGGGCAGGGAGGACTGAAGCTTTCTTT.